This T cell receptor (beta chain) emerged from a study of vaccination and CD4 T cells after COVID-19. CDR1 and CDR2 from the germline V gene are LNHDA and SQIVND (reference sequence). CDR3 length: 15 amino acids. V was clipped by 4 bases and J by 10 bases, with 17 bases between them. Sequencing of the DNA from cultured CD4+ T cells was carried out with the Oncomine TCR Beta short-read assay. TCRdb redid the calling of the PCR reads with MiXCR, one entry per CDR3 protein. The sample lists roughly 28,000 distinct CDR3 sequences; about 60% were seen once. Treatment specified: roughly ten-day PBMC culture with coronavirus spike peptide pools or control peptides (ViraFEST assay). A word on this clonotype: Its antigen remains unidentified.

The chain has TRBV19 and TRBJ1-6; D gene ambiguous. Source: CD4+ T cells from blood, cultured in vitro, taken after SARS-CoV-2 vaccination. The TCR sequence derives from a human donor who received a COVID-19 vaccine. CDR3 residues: CASSTRGGRRSPLHF. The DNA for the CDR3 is TGTGCCAGTAGTACCCGCGGAGGGAGAAGATCACCCCTCCACTTT.